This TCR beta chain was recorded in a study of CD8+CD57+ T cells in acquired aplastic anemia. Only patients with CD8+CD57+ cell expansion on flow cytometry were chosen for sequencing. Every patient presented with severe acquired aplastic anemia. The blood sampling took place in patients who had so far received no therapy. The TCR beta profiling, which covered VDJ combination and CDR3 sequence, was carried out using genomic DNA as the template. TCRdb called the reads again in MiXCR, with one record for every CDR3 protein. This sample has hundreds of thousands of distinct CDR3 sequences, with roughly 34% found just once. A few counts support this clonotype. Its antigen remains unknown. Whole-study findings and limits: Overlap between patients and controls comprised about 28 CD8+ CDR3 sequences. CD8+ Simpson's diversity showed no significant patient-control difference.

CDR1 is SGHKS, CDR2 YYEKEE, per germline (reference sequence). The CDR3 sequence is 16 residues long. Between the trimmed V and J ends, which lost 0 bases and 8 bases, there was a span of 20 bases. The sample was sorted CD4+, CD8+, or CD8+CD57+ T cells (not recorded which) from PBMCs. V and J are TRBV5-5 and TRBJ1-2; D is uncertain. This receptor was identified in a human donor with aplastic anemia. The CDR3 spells CASSLGQDLALKGYTF. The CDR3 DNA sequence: TGTGCCAGCAGCTTGGGACAAGACCTAGCTCTTAAGGGCTACACCTTC.